Described below is a single T cell receptor beta chain sequence and its context. Its antigen is not yet known. It has no much larger one-base neighbor in the sample; base qualities were not kept. Using the deep immunoSEQ assay, TCR CDR3 regions were amplified from genomic DNA by multiplex PCR. Extracted genomic DNA from each cell subset was distributed evenly across all wells of several immunoSEQ 96-well plates, and each plate was treated as a replicate. Each replicate PCR for sorted subsets received about 210 ng genomic DNA, equal to about 30,000 T cell genomes. The purified libraries were quantified using a Qubit 3.0 fluorometer, sized with a Bioanalyzer 2100, and then quantified again using the KAPA Library Quantification kit. Each immunoSEQ 96-well plate was sequenced on its own single-read 150-cycle Illumina NextSeq 550 flow cell. Turning to the authors' computational methods: The immunoSEQ output contained only junctional sequences without quality scores, so filtering could not match that applied to full-length reads. To assign V/J genes and CDR3, sequences were annotated using PyIR, a Python wrapper for IgBLAST v1.9, with IMGT germline references. Reads were removed for weak V/J assignments (E-value above 1e-6), missing CDR3, stop codons, out-of-frame junctions, or ambiguous translated residues. V3J clonotypes were defined as sequences sharing an identical inferred V gene, J gene, and CDR3 amino acid sequence. Percentage overlap between repertoires was computed as shared unique clonotypes divided by the size of the smaller repertoire. Three approaches were used to assess repertoire richness: RTK rarefaction, the Chao1 estimator, and Recon v2.1 estimates of unobserved clonotypes. Generation probabilities for all TCRbeta clonotypes obtained by the gDNA method from several donors were computed using OLGA. TCRdb carries this immuneACCESS record with in-frame sequences only. Its versions omit some clonotypes, under half of them owing to an unresolved V gene in the studies checked, with the rest unexplained. The V and J calls and the clone size are those of that table, but D and trimming were determined from the DNA. This sample is represented by about 870,000 clones; 80% to 95% of them were singletons. The ten largest account for about 25% of the sample.

The CDR1 and CDR2 encoded by the germline V gene are MNHEY and SVGAGI. Its CDR3 holds 14 amino acids, cysteine through phenylalanine. CDR3 DNA only is kept here, 42 bases in frame from base 1. This record belongs to a study of shared clonotypes between healthy human individuals (dated by TCRdb to between 2020 and 2021). Turning to the overall study: Two women and three men aged 18 to 49 years were included in the cohort. Per donor, three plates each were used for CD4 naive and CD4 memory, two for CD8 naive, and one for CD8 memory. To estimate repertoire size and how much clonotype sharing occurs between individuals, the study deeply sequenced the blood TCR repertoires of about 5 healthy adults. Each donor's leukapheresis produced roughly between roughly 0.94 and 9.5 billion PBMCs. To increase sequencing depth and limit assay-specific biases, TCR repertoire library preparation and sequencing were carried out by different laboratories using diverse techniques.

CD8 naive samples consisted of CD45RO-negative cells that were positively selected for CCR7, yielding a CD45RA+CCR7+ population without TemRA cells. The donors were healthy, HIV-negative adults who had no recently reported acute infections or vaccinations. Only Caucasian adults living in Nashville, Tennessee, USA were represented among the donors. Blood was obtained by leukapheresis, after which PBMCs were separated by Ficoll-Histopaque density gradient centrifugation and cryopreserved in liquid nitrogen vapor phase. Analytical flow cytometry was used to check the purity and quantity of every magnetically sorted T cell population. From each sorted fraction, genomic DNA was isolated and quantified by UV absorbance on a Nanodrop 2000c. Broad study findings and their caveats: Around 5.4% of naive CD4, roughly 3.5% of naive CD8, approximately 2.2% of memory CD4, and around 0.42% of memory CD8 clonotypes were shared across several donors. Sampling was limited to blood, and TCR repertoires in tissue likely differ from TCR repertoires in blood. Compared with non-shared clonotypes, the clonotypes found in all four sorted-subset donors had higher generation probabilities. Larger estimated clonotype richness was generally found for naive subsets than for memory subsets. Rarefaction of sorted-subset datasets indicated incomplete sequencing despite the large sequencing depth. The genetic and exposure-history diversity represented was limited by the small number of donors. Pairwise subsampling led to the expectation that sequencing depth would affect the degree of clonotype sharing among donors.

The chain was built from TRBV6-5 and TRBJ2-5; TRBD1 could be the D gene, as 6 bases match. The J call could be wrong; TRBJ2-7 is a better fit for the DNA end. This clonotype was sampled from a man aged 25-40 years in good health. Input material: naive CD8+ T cells sorted from blood. According to the study, the label for this sample's cell subset or site signals: CD45RA+CCR7+. The DNA sequence follows: TGTGCCAGCAGTTACTCACAGGGATCCTACGAGCAGTACTTC. Its protein product is CASSYSQGSYEQYF.